Shown below are 25 T cell receptor beta chains from a single sample sequenced in a study of CD8 T cells in ankylosing spondylitis. TCRdb reanalysed the 5' RACE reads using MiXCR and keeps one entry per CDR3 protein. The data contain 300,000 to 400,000 distinct CDR3 sequences, roughly 20% of them singletons. The sample consisted of blood, either unsorted or a sorted T cell fraction (not recorded which). The receptors were sampled from a male donor with ankylosing spondylitis or in good health (not recorded which).

This clonotype was seen a few times. The chain combines TRBV10-3 with TRBJ2-1; 16 positions agree with TRBD2. CDR1 ENHRY and CDR2 SYGVKD come from the germline V gene. This CDR3 is built from 20 residues. J gave up 8 bases and V 3 bases, and 16 bases lay outside the gene matches. CDR3 nucleotide sequence: TGTGCCATCAGTGACTTTGGCAGGGGGACTAGCGGGGGGGCGGTGGATGAGCAGTTCTTC. Encoded protein: CAISDFGRGTSGGAVDEQFF.

The chain couples TRBV3-1 to TRBJ2-1; 11 positions agree with TRBD2. The CDR3 covers 16 residues. Losses at the gene ends were 2 bases for V and 3 bases for J; bases not matched to a gene: 3. CDR1 is LGHDT, CDR2 YNNKEL, per germline (reference sequence). CDR3: CASSQIAGGLYNEQFF. CDR3 DNA sequence: TGTGCCAGCAGCCAAATAGCGGGGGGGCTCTACAATGAGCAGTTCTTC.

The chain recombines TRBV4-1 with TRBJ2-7; 7 nucleotides match TRBD1. Per the germline V gene, CDR1 is MGHRA and CDR2 is YSYEKL. CDR3 size: 13 residues. V gave up 1 base and J gave up 6 bases; unmatched junction bases: 3. As DNA, the CDR3 is TGCGCCAGCAGCCAAGTAGGGACAGCCGAGCAGTACTTC. As protein: CASSQVGTAEQYF.

This clonotype was observed a handful of times. The gene calls are TRBV3-1 and TRBJ2-3, with 10 positions matching TRBD1. The trim removed 3 bases at V and 3 bases at J, leaving 9 bases unmatched. The V gene's germline CDR1 is LGHDT and CDR2 YNNKEL (reference sequence). There are 17 residues in the CDR3. The DNA for the CDR3 is TGTGCCAGCAGCCATGACCTCGACAGGGGGCGGACAGATACGCAGTATTTT. Translated, it gives CASSHDLDRGRTDTQYF.

The chain employs TRBV20-1 and TRBJ2-5; TRBD2 matches 12 bases. V lost 5 bases, J lost 3 bases, and 1 base stayed unmatched. The CDR3 is 13 residues long. Germline V gene lookup returns CDR1 DFQATT and CDR2 SNEGSKA (reference sequence). CDR3 bases: TGCAGTGCTTCTAGCGGGGGGGAAGAGACCCAGTACTTC. Protein: CSASSGGEETQYF.

CDR3 residues: CASSFARGEPYNEQFF. The CDR3 region has the DNA TGTGCCAGCAGCTTTGCCAGGGGGGAGCCCTACAATGAGCAGTTCTTC. The chain recombines TRBV7-2 with TRBJ2-1; possibly TRBD1 for D (7 bases). Looked up from germline, CDR1 is SGHTA and CDR2 is FQGNSA. This CDR3 comprises 16 residues. V dropped 3 bases and J dropped 2 bases, with 14 bases sitting between them.

The V gene is TRBV11-2, the J gene TRBJ2-5; 15 bases match TRBD2. CDR3 size: 18 residues. With 4 bases clipped from V and 7 bases from J, the junction kept 13 bases outside the gene matches. The germline CDR1 and CDR2 sequences are SGHAT and FQNNGV. CDR3: CASSSLRTSGGAAGTQYF. In DNA, the CDR3 is TGTGCCAGCAGCTCGCTACGGACTAGCGGGGGGGCAGCGGGGACCCAGTACTTC. The entire variable domain, with the rest obtained from reference TRBV11-2 and TRBJ2-5, is as follows: EAGVAQSPRYKIIEKRQSVAFWCNPISGHATLYWYQQILGQGPKLLIQFQNNGVVDDSQLPKDRFSAERLKGVDSTLKIQPAKLEDSAVYLCASSSLRTSGGAAGTQYFGPGTRLLVL.

The chain couples TRBV12-3 or TRBV12-4 to TRBJ1-1, with a weak D call TRBD1 (5 bases). Trimming removed 7 bases from V and 3 bases from J, with 6 bases in between. This CDR3 has 11 residues. CDR3 DNA sequence: TGTGCCAGCATGACAGACACTGAAGCTTTCTTT. Protein: CASMTDTEAFF.

This clonotype was picked up a small number of times. The chain has TRBV7-2 and TRBJ2-7; 8 bases align to TRBD2. From germline, CDR1 is SGHTA and CDR2 FQGNSA. This CDR3 has 17 amino acids. V shed 1 base and J 2 bases; nucleotides not matched to a gene: 10. The CDR3 reads CASSLVGGAKEAYEQYF. CDR3 sequence (DNA): TGTGCCAGCAGCTTAGTCGGGGGGGCGAAAGAAGCCTACGAGCAGTACTTC. The full variable domain, in which reference TRBV7-2 and TRBJ2-7 provide the parts outside the CDR3, is GAGVSQSPSNKVTEKGKDVELRCDPISGHTALYWYRQSLGQGLEFLIYFQGNSAPDKSGLPSDRFSAERTGGSVSTLTIQRTQQEDSAVYLCASSLVGGAKEAYEQYFGPGTRLTVT.

This clonotype appeared a few times. V usage is TRBV29-1 and J usage is TRBJ1-1, with D unclear. CDR1 is SQVTM, CDR2 ANQGSEA, per germline. V was clipped by 5 bases and J by 0 bases, with 7 bases between them. The CDR3 extends over 12 amino acids. CDR3 nucleotide sequence: TGCAGCGTTATAACGCTGAACACTGAAGCTTTCTTT. This encodes CSVITLNTEAFF.

The table lists this clonotype with many counts. This chain links TRBV12-3 or TRBV12-4 with TRBJ1-2; TRBD1 might be the D (5 bases). CDR3 size: 13 residues. With 1 base removed from V and 3 bases from J, the gap between germline ends came to 6 bases. CDR3 amino acids: CASSLEGDYGYTF. CDR3 nucleotide sequence: TGTGCCAGCAGTTTAGAAGGGGACTATGGCTACACCTTC.

This clonotype appeared a few times. The rearrangement joins TRBV3-1 to TRBJ2-1, with D perhaps TRBD2 (6 bases). The germline V gene encodes CDR1 LGHDT and CDR2 YNNKEL (reference sequence). Deletions cut 4 bases from V and 1 base from J, with 11 bases between. This CDR3 spans 15 amino acids. In DNA form, the CDR3 reads TGTGCCAGCAGCCGCCGGGACTTTTCCTACAATGAGCAGTTCTTC. As protein: CASSRRDFSYNEQFF.

At least ten counts were recorded for this clonotype. The chain's CDR3 is CASSQSGLGTEAFF. DNA for the CDR3: TGTGCCAGCAGCCAAAGCGGGCTGGGCACTGAAGCTTTCTTT. The J gene is TRBJ1-1, the V gene TRBV7-8; D ambiguous. The V gene's germline CDR1 is SGHVS and CDR2 FQNEAQ. The CDR3 is 14 amino acids. Trimming left V 5 bases short and J 4 bases short, with 14 bases between.

This clonotype was found many times. V is TRBV6-4 and J is TRBJ2-2; unclear D gene. V lost 7 bases and J 6 bases, leaving 0 bases between the germline ends. Germline V gene lookup returns CDR1 MRHNA and CDR2 SNTAGT. The CDR3 extends over 9 amino acids. The CDR3 nucleotides read TGTGCCAGCACCGGGGAGCTGTTTTTT. This gives the protein CASTGELFF.

The genes are TRBV7-9 and TRBJ2-1; 7 bases match TRBD2. V was pared by 2 bases and J by 1 base, with 8 bases of the junction left unmatched. This CDR3 spans 17 amino acids. The germline V gene has CDR1 SEHNR and CDR2 FQNEAQ (reference sequence). The CDR3 here is CASSLSGRGVSYNEQFF. DNA of the CDR3: TGTGCCAGCAGCTTATCAGGGAGGGGAGTGTCCTACAATGAGCAGTTCTTC. Drawing the rest from reference TRBV7-9 and TRBJ2-1, the complete variable domain is DTGVSQNPRHKITKRGQNVTFRCDPISEHNRLYWYRQTLGQGPEFLTYFQNEAQLEKSRLLSDRFSAERPKGSFSTLEIQRTEQGDSAMYLCASSLSGRGVSYNEQFFGPGTRLTVL.

The table lists this clonotype with a few counts. The chain uses TRBV4-1 and TRBJ2-3, with 11 bases aligning to TRBD2. CDR3 length equals 17 residues. The germline V gene encodes CDR1 MGHRA and CDR2 YSYEKL. After removal of 0 bases from V and 4 bases from J, the junction contained 6 bases not matched to a gene. CDR3 coding DNA: TGCGCCAGCAGCCAAGAGGAACTAGCGGGGGTGTCAGATACGCAGTATTTT. This codes for CASSQEELAGVSDTQYF.

This clonotype was observed a few times. The genes are TRBV7-2 and TRBJ2-3, with 8 bases matching TRBD2. Germline V gene data show CDR1 as SGHTA and CDR2 as FQGNSA. The V and J ends lost 2 bases and 4 bases, in that order; junction bases with no gene match: 8. The CDR3 is made up of 16 amino acids. The CDR3 coding sequence is TGTGCCAGCAGCTTACTGCGGGGGGTATCCCCAGATACGCAGTATTTT. Translated: CASSLLRGVSPDTQYF.

V is TRBV29-1 and J is TRBJ2-4; D is tentatively TRBD1 or TRBD2 (5 bases each). The V gene lost 1 base and the J gene lost 5 bases, with 12 bases spanning the gap. The CDR3 contains 14 residues. Germline CDR1 SQVTM, CDR2 ANQGSEA. Written as DNA, the CDR3 is TGCAGCGTTGAAGGGACAACGGAGGAAAACATTCAGTACTTC. Encoded protein: CSVEGTTEENIQYF.

This clonotype was seen only a few times. This chain joins TRBV29-1 and TRBJ2-5; 9 bases are shared with TRBD2. Germline trimming cut 1 base from V and 5 bases from J; bases unmatched to any gene: 11. Germline CDR1 is SQVTM and CDR2 is ANQGSEA. This CDR3 is 16 amino acids long. CDR3 region: CSVEVSGTSTGETQYF. In nucleotides, the CDR3 is TGCAGCGTTGAAGTGTCAGGGACTAGCACTGGTGAGACCCAGTACTTC.

DNA for the CDR3: TGTGCCATCACTCTAGGGACTAGCGGCACAGATACGCAGTATTTT. Protein sequence: CAITLGTSGTDTQYF. J is TRBJ2-3 and V is TRBV9; TRBD2 aligns across 10 bases. This CDR3 comprises 15 residues. J lost 1 base, V lost 9 bases, and 8 bases had no gene match. CDR1 is SGDLS and CDR2 is YYNGEE in the germline V gene.

J is TRBJ1-5 and V is TRBV6-1; unclear D gene. The CDR3 loop spans 12 amino acids. Germline lookup yields CDR1 MNHNS and CDR2 SASEGT. Deletions cut 1 base from V and 9 bases from J, with 7 bases between. CDR3 protein: CASSEDGPPQHF. In nucleotides, the CDR3 is TGTGCCAGCAGTGAAGATGGTCCGCCCCAGCATTTT.

The chain has TRBV27 and TRBJ2-2; D gene unclear. Germline V CDR1 and CDR2: MNHEY, SMNVEV (reference sequence). This CDR3 comprises 13 residues. V was pared by 5 bases and J by 0 bases, with 4 bases between. CDR3 residues: CASSIPNTGELFF. Here the CDR3 DNA reads TGTGCCAGCAGTATTCCGAACACCGGGGAGCTGTTTTTT.

The V call is TRBV7-6, the J call TRBJ2-2, with D tentatively TRBD1 (5 bases). The V end was cut by 3 bases, the J end by 6 bases, with 11 bases between. The CDR3 length is 14 residues. Germline V gene data show CDR1 as SGHVS and CDR2 as FNYEAQ. The CDR3 DNA follows: TGTGCCAGCAGCTTTGCCCTGGGGCCCGGGGAGCTGTTTTTT. As protein: CASSFALGPGELFF.

The rearrangement links TRBV27 to TRBJ2-7; no clear D gene. Trimming took off 3 bases at V and 3 bases at J, with 9 bases between the two ends. This CDR3 region has 13 residues. Germline CDR1 reads MNHEY; CDR2 reads SMNVEV (reference sequence). The CDR3 nucleotides read TGTGCCAGCAGTTTTGTCGGTGGCTACGAGCAGTACTTC. Protein: CASSFVGGYEQYF.

The chain couples TRBV20-1 to TRBJ2-2, with 10 bases matching TRBD1. After removal of 5 bases from V and 5 bases from J, the junction contained 8 bases not matched to a gene. Looked up from germline, CDR1 is DFQATT and CDR2 is SNEGSKA (reference sequence). This CDR3 spans 15 amino acids. The CDR3 spells CSARDRGRLTGELFF. Here the CDR3 DNA reads TGCAGTGCTCGTGACAGGGGGCGCCTGACCGGGGAGCTGTTTTTT.